These T cell receptor beta chains were read from a single sample in a study of CD8 T cell repertoires and HIV-1 epitope variants. The method was immunoSEQ multiplex PCR; TCRdb's version includes in-frame clones alone and lacks a portion of them. The sample includes thousands of clones, 55% to 75% of them seen just once. Antigen specificity for these receptors is unknown. Sequencing input: cultured CD8+ T cells derived from PBMCs. The receptors originated from a male donor with HIV. Each CDR3 is given with its conserved first and last residue. Each record gives: V gene, J gene, clone size, CDR3 protein. Clone size is given for some rows only: seen once, a few or many times, or a class if the clone is expanded.

>TRBV11-2|TRBJ2-7|NA
CASSPGLAGLLEQYF
>TRBV11-2|TRBJ1-1|once
CASSARGGTGANTEAFF
>TRBV9|TRBJ1-1|NA
CASSVGYTLPEAFF
>TRBV13|TRBJ1-3|few
CASSLAGKAGNTIYF
>TRBV2|TRBJ2-1|once
CASSSIGQGATYNEQFF
>TRBV9|TRBJ2-3|NA
CASSVGWAGGEGTDTQYF
>TRBV19|TRBJ2-5|NA
CASREVDRGPGTQYF
>TRBV5-6|TRBJ1-5|few
CASSEGAFQPQHF
>TRBV7-6|TRBJ2-1|NA
CASSLSGEQFF
>TRBV28|TRBJ1-1|once
CASSTFGGQSINTEAFF
>TRBV5-1|TRBJ2-7|NA
CASSPGLMPLEQYF
>TRBV7-2|TRBJ2-7|NA
CASSLDLRAYEQYF
>TRBV7-9|TRBJ2-2|few
CASSWTPSTGELFF
>TRBV27|TRBJ2-7|NA
CASSPPGGASYEQYF
>TRBV28|TRBJ2-7|NA
CASSIIYEQYF
>TRBV7-3|TRBJ2-6|NA
CASSRQGASGANVLTF
>TRBV7-3|TRBJ2-3|NA
CASSPTLAGGGDTQYF
>TRBV11-3|TRBJ2-3|NA
CASSTPTSGDDTQYF
>TRBV6-6|TRBJ1-1|NA
CASSWGGRNTEAFF
>TRBV5-4|TRBJ2-7|NA
CASSSQGAREQYF
>TRBV7-6|TRBJ2-1|NA
CASSLELAGTSNNEQFF
>TRBV28|TRBJ1-1|NA
CASPPLRGSTEAFF
>TRBV19|TRBJ2-1|NA
CATSGTSGSRVVREQFF
>TRBV7-9|TRBJ1-1|NA
CASSPQAIPNTEAFF
>TRBV5-1|TRBJ1-5|few
CASRRDRQGSQPQHF
>TRBV7-2|TRBJ1-3|NA
CASSLGGPGNTIYF
>TRBV28|TRBJ2-1|NA
CASSLEGLAGEGAGDEQFF
>TRBV29-1|TRBJ1-2|NA
CSVEEQGVGYTF
>TRBV27|TRBJ2-3|NA
CASSPFTPDTQYF
>TRBV28|TRBJ1-4|NA
CASRQASTNEKLFF
>TRBV27|TRBJ1-1|NA
CASSRTGGYTEAFF
>TRBV6-5|TRBJ2-7|NA
CASSYSDRYEQYF
>TRBV7-9|TRBJ2-3|NA
CASSLGDYTQYF
>TRBV4-3|TRBJ1-1|NA
CASSQDFVGGTEAFF
>TRBV14|TRBJ1-2|NA
CASSILANYGYTF
>TRBV7-9|TRBJ1-2|NA
CASSQAGSEGNYGYTF
>TRBV7-1|TRBJ2-1|NA
CASSLAGQGSYNEQFF
>TRBV5-1|TRBJ2-7|NA
CASRTGSEQYF
>TRBV13|TRBJ1-1|NA
CASSQTGGSGMNTEAFF
>TRBV28|TRBJ1-1|NA
CASSLLPGGTEAFF
>TRBV7-8|TRBJ2-1|NA
CASSLEYQGSDLRDEQFF
>TRBV6-5|TRBJ2-1|NA
CASSSLGRSNEQFF
>TRBV9|TRBJ1-2|NA
CASSVAVENYGYTF
>TRBV19|TRBJ2-2|NA
CASSLWEVSTGELFF
>TRBV2|TRBJ2-2|NA
CASSEFQGQDTGELFF
>TRBV25-1|TRBJ1-2|NA
CASSEGLARNYGYTF
>TRBV6-1|TRBJ2-3|few
CASSAFDRADQGPFTDTQYF
>TRBV7-8|TRBJ2-3|NA
CASRGRAGTDTQYF
>TRBV7-6|TRBJ2-7|NA
CASSLRAGEQYF
>TRBV7-9|TRBJ2-3|few
CASSLGASGRPGTDTQYF
>TRBV4-1|TRBJ1-1|NA
CASSPGQANTEAFF
>TRBV28|TRBJ2-7|NA
CASSFAGSGSITYEQYF
>TRBV27|TRBJ2-7|NA
CASSLLAGSSYEQYF
>TRBV7-2|TRBJ2-3|NA
CASSPDLLSTDTQYF
>TRBV6-1|TRBJ2-7|few
CASSSRTILSYEQYF